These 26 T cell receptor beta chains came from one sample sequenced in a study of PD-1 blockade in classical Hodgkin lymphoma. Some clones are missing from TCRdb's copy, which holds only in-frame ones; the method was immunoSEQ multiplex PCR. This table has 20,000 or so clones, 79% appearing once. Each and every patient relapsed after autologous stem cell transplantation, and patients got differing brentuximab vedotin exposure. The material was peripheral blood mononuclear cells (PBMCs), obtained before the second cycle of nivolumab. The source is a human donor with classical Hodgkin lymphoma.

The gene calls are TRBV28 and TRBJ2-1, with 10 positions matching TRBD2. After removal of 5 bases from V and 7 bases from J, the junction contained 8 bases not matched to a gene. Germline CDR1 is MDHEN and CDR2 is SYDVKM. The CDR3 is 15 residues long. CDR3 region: CASSPSLAGANEQFF. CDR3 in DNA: TGTGCCAGCAGTCCCTCCCTAGCGGGAGCGAATGAGCAGTTCTTC.

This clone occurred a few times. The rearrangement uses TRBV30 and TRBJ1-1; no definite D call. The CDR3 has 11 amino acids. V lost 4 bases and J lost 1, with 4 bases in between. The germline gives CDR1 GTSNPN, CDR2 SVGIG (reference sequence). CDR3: CAWNQNTEAFF. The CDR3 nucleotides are TGTGCCTGGAACCAGAACACTGAAGCTTTCTTT.

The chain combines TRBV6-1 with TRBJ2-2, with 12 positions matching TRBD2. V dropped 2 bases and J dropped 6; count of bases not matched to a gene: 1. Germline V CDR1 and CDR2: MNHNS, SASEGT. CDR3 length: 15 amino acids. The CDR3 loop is CASSETSGRSGELFF. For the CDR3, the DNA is TGTGCCAGCAGTGAAACTAGCGGGAGGTCCGGGGAGCTGTTTTTT.

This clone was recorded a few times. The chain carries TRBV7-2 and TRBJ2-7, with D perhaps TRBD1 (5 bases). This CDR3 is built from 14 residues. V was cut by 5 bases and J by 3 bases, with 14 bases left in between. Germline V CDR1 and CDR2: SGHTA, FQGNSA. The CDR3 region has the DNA TGTGCCAGCAGCCCGGACACGGAATTCTACGAGCAGTACTTC. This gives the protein CASSPDTEFYEQYF.

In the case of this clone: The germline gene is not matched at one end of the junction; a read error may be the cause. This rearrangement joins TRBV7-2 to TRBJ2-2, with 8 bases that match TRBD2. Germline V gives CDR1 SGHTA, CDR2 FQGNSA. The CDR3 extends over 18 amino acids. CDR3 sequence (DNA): TGTGCCAGCACCTTAACTAGCGGACTTGCCCGTGGCACCGGGGAGCTGTTTTTT. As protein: CASTLTSGLARGTGELFF.

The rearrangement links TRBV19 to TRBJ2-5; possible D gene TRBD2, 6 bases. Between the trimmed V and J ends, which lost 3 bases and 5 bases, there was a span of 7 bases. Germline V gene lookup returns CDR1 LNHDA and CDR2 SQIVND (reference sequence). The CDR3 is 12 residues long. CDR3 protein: CASSIRGETQYF. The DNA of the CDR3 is TGTGCCAGTAGTATTCGGGGGGAGACCCAGTACTTC.

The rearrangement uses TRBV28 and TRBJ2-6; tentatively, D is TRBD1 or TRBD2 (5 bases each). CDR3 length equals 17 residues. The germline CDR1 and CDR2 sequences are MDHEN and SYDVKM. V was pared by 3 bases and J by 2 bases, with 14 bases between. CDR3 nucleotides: TGTGCCAGCAGTTTTTGGGTGTCGGGACCTGGGGCCAACGTCCTGACTTTC. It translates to CASSFWVSGPGANVLTF.

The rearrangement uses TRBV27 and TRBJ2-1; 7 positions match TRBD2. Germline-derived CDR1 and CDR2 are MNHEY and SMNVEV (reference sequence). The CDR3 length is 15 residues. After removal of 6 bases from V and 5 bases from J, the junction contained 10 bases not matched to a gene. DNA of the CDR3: TGTGCCAGCAGATATAGTGTAGCGGGTAACAATGAGCAGTTCTTC. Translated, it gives CASRYSVAGNNEQFF.

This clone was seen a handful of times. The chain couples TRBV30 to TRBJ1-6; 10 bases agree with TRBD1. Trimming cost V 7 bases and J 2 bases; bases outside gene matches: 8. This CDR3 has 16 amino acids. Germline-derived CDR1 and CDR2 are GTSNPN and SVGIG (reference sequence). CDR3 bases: TGTGCCTACTTAGGACAGGGGGAAGCCTATAATTCACCCCTCCACTTT. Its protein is CAYLGQGEAYNSPLHF.

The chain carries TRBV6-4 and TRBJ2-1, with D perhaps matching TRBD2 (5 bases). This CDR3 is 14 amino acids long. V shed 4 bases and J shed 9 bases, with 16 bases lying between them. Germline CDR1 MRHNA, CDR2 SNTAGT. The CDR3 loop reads CASSVMTGEGEQFF. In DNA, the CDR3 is TGTGCCAGCAGTGTTATGACCGGAGAGGGTGAGCAGTTCTTC.

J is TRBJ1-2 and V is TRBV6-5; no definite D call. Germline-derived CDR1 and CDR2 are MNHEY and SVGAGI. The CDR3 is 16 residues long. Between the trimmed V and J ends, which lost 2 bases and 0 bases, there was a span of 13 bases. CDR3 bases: TGTGCCAGCAGTTACGTGGACGGACTACCTAACTATGGCTACACCTTC. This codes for CASSYVDGLPNYGYTF.

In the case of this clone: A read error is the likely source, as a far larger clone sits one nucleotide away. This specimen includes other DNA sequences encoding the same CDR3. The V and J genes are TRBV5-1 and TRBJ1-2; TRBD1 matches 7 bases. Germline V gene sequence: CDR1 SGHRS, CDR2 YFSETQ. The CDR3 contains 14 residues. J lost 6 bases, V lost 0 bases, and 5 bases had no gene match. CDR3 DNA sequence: TGCGCCAGCAGCTTGGTAACAGGGGTTCATGGCTACACCTTC. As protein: CASSLVTGVHGYTF.

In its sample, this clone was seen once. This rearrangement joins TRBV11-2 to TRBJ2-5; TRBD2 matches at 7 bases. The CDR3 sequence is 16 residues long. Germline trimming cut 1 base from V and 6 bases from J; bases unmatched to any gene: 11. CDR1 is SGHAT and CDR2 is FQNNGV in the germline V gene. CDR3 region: CASSLGTSRTSQTQYF. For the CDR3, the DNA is TGTGCCAGCAGCTTAGGGACTAGTAGGACTTCCCAGACCCAGTACTTC.

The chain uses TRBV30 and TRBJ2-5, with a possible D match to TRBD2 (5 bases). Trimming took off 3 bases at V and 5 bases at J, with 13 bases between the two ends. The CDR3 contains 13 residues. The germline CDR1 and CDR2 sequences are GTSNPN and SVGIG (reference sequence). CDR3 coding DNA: TGTGCCTGGAGAACTAGGATGAGGGAGACCCAGTACTTC. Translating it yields CAWRTRMRETQYF.

In nucleotides, the CDR3 is TGTGCCATCAAAGATAGAGATAACACTGAAGCTTTCTTT. Translated: CAIKDRDNTEAFF. The chain has TRBV10-3 and TRBJ1-1; D uncertain. CDR1 is ENHRY and CDR2 is SYGVKD in the germline V gene. CDR3 length equals 13 residues. Trimming left V 7 bases short and J 2 bases short, with 11 bases between.

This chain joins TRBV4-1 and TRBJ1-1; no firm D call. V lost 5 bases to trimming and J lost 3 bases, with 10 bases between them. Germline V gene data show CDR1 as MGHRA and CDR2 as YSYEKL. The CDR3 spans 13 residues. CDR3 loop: CASSFRWDTEAFF. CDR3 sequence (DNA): TGCGCCAGCAGCTTCCGATGGGACACTGAAGCTTTCTTT.

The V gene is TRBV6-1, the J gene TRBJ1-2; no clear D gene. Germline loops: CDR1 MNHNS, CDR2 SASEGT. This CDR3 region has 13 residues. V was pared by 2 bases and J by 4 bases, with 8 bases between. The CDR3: CASSESRAYGYTF. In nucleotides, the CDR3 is TGTGCCAGCAGTGAATCGAGGGCCTATGGCTACACCTTC.

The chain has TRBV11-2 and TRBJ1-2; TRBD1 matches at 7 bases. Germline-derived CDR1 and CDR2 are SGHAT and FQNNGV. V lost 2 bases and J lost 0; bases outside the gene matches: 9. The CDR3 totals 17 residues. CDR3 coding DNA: TGTGCCAGCAGCTTAAGAGAGTCGGACAGGCCTAACTATGGCTACACCTTC. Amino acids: CASSLRESDRPNYGYTF.

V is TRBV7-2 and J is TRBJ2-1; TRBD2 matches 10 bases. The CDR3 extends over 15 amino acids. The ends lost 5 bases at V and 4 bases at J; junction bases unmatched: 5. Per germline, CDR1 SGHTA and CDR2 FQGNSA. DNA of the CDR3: TGTGCCAGCAGCCCCGGACTAGCGGTTTACAATGAGCAGTTCTTC. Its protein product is CASSPGLAVYNEQFF.

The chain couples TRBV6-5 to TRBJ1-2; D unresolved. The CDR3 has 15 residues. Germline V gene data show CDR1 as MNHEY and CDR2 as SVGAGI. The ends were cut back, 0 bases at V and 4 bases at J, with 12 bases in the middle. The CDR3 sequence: CASSYSFGNGYGYTF. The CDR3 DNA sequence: TGTGCCAGCAGTTACTCTTTCGGTAACGGCTATGGCTACACCTTC.

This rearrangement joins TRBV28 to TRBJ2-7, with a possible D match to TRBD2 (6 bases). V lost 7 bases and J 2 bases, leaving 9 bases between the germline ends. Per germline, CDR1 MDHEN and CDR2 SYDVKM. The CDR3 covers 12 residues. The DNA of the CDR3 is TGTGCCAGCAAGGAGGGGACCTACGAGCAGTACTTC. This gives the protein CASKEGTYEQYF.

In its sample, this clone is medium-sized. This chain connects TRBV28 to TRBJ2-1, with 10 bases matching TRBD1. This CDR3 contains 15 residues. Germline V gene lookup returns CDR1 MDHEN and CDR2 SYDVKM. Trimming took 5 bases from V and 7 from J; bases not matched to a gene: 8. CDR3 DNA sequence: TGTGCCAGCAGTCTACTTGACAGGGGGCAAAATGAGCAGTTCTTC. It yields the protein CASSLLDRGQNEQFF.

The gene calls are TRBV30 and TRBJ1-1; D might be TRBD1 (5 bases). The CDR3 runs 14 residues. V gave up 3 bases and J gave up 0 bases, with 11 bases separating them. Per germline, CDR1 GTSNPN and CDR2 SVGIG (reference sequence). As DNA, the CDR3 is TGTGCCTGGAGCGAGGGGTTTATGAACACTGAAGCTTTCTTT. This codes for CAWSEGFMNTEAFF.

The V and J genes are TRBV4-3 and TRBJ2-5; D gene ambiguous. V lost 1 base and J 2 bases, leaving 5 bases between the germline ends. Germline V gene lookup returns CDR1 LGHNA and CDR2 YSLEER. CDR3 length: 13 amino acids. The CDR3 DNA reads TGCGCCAGCAGCCAAGCCTATCAAGAGACCCAGTACTTC. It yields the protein CASSQAYQETQYF.

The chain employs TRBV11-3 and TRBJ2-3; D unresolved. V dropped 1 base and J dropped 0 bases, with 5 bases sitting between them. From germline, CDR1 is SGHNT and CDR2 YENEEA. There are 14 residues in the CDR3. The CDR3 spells CASSLGHSTDTQYF. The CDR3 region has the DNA TGTGCCAGCAGCTTAGGTCATAGCACAGATACGCAGTATTTT.

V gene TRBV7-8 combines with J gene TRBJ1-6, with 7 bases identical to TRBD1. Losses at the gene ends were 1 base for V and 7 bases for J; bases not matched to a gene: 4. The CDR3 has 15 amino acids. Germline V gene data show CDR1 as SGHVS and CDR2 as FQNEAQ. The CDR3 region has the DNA TGTGCCAGCAGCTTAGTTGACAGGGTCAATTCACCCCTCCACTTT. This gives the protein CASSLVDRVNSPLHF.